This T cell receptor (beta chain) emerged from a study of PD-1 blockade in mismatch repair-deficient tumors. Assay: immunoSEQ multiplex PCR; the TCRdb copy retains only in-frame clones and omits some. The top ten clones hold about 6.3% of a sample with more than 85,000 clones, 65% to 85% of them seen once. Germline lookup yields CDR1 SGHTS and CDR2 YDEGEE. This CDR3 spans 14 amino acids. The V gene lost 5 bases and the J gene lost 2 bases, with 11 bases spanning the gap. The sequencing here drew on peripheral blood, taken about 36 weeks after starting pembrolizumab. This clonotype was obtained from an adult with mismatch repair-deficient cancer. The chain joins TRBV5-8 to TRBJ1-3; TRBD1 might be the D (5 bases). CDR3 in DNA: TGTGCCAGCAGATCGCTGGGGCCTGGAAACACCATATATTTT. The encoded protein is CASRSLGPGNTIYF.